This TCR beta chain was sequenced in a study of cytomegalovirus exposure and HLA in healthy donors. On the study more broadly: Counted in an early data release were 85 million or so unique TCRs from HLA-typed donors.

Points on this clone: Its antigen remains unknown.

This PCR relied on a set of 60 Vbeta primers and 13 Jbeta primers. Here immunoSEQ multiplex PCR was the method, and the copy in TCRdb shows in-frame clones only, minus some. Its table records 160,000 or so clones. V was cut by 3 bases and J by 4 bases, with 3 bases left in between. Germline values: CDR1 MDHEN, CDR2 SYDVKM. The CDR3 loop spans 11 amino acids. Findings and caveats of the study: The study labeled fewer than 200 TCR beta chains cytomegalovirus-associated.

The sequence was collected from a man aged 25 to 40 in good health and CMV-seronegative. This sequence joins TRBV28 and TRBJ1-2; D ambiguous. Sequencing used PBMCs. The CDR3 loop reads CASSFRYGYTF. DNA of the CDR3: TGTGCCAGCAGTTTTCGCTATGGCTACACCTTC.